The 20 T cell receptor beta chains reported below all come from one sample, sequenced in a study of CD8+CD57+ T cells in acquired aplastic anemia. TCR beta VDJ and CDR3 profiling used genomic DNA as template. MiXCR, applied by TCRdb to the reads, yields one record per CDR3 protein. The table includes hundreds of thousands of distinct CDR3 sequences, 55% to 65% detected once. Material for sequencing was sorted CD4+, CD8+, or CD8+CD57+ T cells (not recorded which) from PBMCs. These receptors were taken from a human donor with severe aplastic anemia or a healthy control (not recorded which).

In its sample, this clonotype was seen many times. The gene calls are TRBV7-2 and TRBJ2-1; D is perhaps TRBD1 or TRBD2 (5 bases each). Trimming pared 4 bases from V and 4 bases from J, leaving 17 bases between. Germline CDR1 is SGHTA and CDR2 is FQGNSA. The CDR3 runs to 16 residues. The CDR3 here is CASSSPGDPIYNEQFF. CDR3 sequence (DNA): TGTGCCAGCAGCTCTCCTGGGGACCCAATATACAATGAGCAGTTCTTC.

The V and J genes are TRBV20-1 and TRBJ1-2, with 8 positions matching TRBD1. CDR3 size: 14 residues. The ends lost 6 bases at V and 6 bases at J; junction bases unmatched: 12. CDR1 is DFQATT and CDR2 is SNEGSKA in the germline V gene (reference sequence). The CDR3 nucleotides read TGCAGTGCCCAGGACAGGGAGGCTCTGAATGGCTACACCTTC. Encoded protein: CSAQDREALNGYTF.

This clonotype was found many times. This chain joins TRBV20-1 and TRBJ2-6, with D tentatively TRBD1 (6 bases). The length of the CDR3 is 14 residues. Germline loops: CDR1 DFQATT, CDR2 SNEGSKA (reference sequence). V gave up 5 bases and J gave up 1 base, with 9 bases separating them. The CDR3 reads CSAGQISGANVLTF. CDR3 nucleotides: TGCAGTGCTGGACAGATTTCTGGGGCCAACGTCCTGACTTTC.

A few counts support this clonotype. The V gene is TRBV10-2, the J gene TRBJ2-7; possibly TRBD1 for D (6 bases). Per germline, CDR1 WSHSY and CDR2 SAAADI. Between the trimmed V and J ends, which lost 2 bases and 1 base, there was a span of 6 bases. This CDR3 has 13 amino acids. CDR3 in DNA: TGCGCCAGCAGTGAGAGGGGGTCCTACGAGCAGTACTTC. This encodes CASSERGSYEQYF.

There are a few counts of this clonotype. This sequence may be a read error, since a much larger clone differs from it by one base. This rearrangement joins TRBV6-1 to TRBJ2-7; D is unresolved. The germline CDR1 and CDR2 sequences are MNHNS and SASEGT. There are 14 residues in the CDR3. The ends were cut back, 9 bases at V and 3 bases at J, with 18 bases in the middle. In nucleotides, the CDR3 is TGTGCCAGTCACGGTAGGGCCCAAAGCTACGAGCAGTACTTC. Amino acids: CASHGRAQSYEQYF.

V is TRBV25-1 and J is TRBJ1-3; 7 bases fit TRBD1. The CDR3 consists of 14 residues. Losses at the gene ends were 4 bases for V and 2 bases for J; bases not matched to a gene: 2. Germline V CDR1 and CDR2: MGHDK, SYGVNS. Here the CDR3 DNA reads TGTGCCAGCAGTGTAGGGGGCGCTGGAAACACCATATATTTT. This translates into CASSVGGAGNTIYF.

The chain recombines TRBV9 with TRBJ1-1; D is unclear. The CDR3 is 13 amino acids. Looked up from germline, CDR1 is SGDLS and CDR2 is YYNGEE. Trimming shortened V by 1 base and J by 5 bases, and 9 bases separated the two germline ends. The CDR3: CASSVLDGTEAFF. The CDR3 bases are TGTGCCAGCAGCGTATTAGACGGGACTGAAGCTTTCTTT.

The chain is built from TRBV7-6 and TRBJ2-7, with 11 bases that match TRBD1. The CDR3 sequence is 17 residues long. The J segment lost 1 base and the V segment lost 5 bases, leaving 10 bases of the junction unmatched. Per the germline V gene, CDR1 is SGHVS and CDR2 is FNYEAQ. CDR3 amino acids: CASSADRGRTTSYEQYF. The CDR3 coding sequence is TGTGCCAGCAGCGCGGACAGGGGGCGAACTACTTCCTACGAGCAGTACTTC.

The rearrangement uses TRBV19 and TRBJ1-6; D call uncertain. V was pared by 6 bases and J by 9 bases, with 21 bases between. This CDR3 contains 16 residues. CDR1 and CDR2 from the germline V gene are LNHDA and SQIVND (reference sequence). Here the CDR3 reads CASRETHQEVTSPLHF. The CDR3 bases are TGTGCCAGTAGAGAAACCCACCAGGAGGTGACTTCACCCCTCCACTTT.

There are many counts of this clonotype. The chain carries TRBV5-6 and TRBJ1-1; D gene uncertain. Germline V lookup: CDR1 SGHDT, CDR2 YYEEEE. V lost 4 bases, J lost 1 base, and 14 bases lay in between. The CDR3 has 15 amino acids. This CDR3 is CASSVNLGWNTEAFF. The CDR3 coding sequence is TGTGCCAGCAGCGTAAACCTGGGATGGAACACTGAAGCTTTCTTT.

V gene TRBV7-6 combines with J gene TRBJ2-7, with 7 bases identical to TRBD2. Germline V lookup: CDR1 SGHVS, CDR2 FNYEAQ. CDR3 length equals 15 residues. Trimming removed 0 bases from V and 2 bases from J; junction bases left unmatched: 4. The CDR3 is CASSLAGGGPYEQYF. The CDR3 DNA follows: TGTGCCAGCAGCTTAGCAGGCGGGGGTCCCTACGAGCAGTACTTC.

This clonotype has just a few counts. The chain uses TRBV7-9 and TRBJ1-2, with D perhaps TRBD1 (6 bases). Trimming shortened V by 6 bases and J by 4 bases, and 15 bases separated the two germline ends. This CDR3 has 14 amino acids. Germline-derived CDR1 and CDR2 are SEHNR and FQNEAQ (reference sequence). The CDR3 nucleotides are TGTGCCAGCAGTATGGTGGCAGGGGTCTATGGCTACACCTTC. Its protein product is CASSMVAGVYGYTF.

V and J are TRBV19 and TRBJ1-1; 8 bases match TRBD1. V dropped 0 bases and J dropped 4; count of bases not matched to a gene: 10. Germline lookup yields CDR1 LNHDA and CDR2 SQIVND (reference sequence). This CDR3 has 17 residues. In nucleotides, the CDR3 is TGTGCCAGTAGTATAGATCTCGCCAGGGGGCAGGTCACTGAAGCTTTCTTT. Translation gives CASSIDLARGQVTEAFF.

This clonotype was picked up many times. The chain couples TRBV6-1 to TRBJ2-7; weak D call: TRBD2 (6 bases). CDR1 and CDR2 (germline): MNHNS, SASEGT. Trimming took 8 bases from V and 6 from J, leaving 20 bases between them. The CDR3 extends over 14 amino acids. The CDR3 DNA reads TGTGCCAGCCCTCGCGGGGCAGGGCTGAGCGAGCAGTACTTC. It yields the protein CASPRGAGLSEQYF.

The chain carries TRBV7-2 and TRBJ2-7; 9 bases line up with TRBD1. Trimming took 5 bases from V and 3 from J; bases not matched to a gene: 5. Per germline, CDR1 SGHTA and CDR2 FQGNSA. This CDR3 spans 14 amino acids. This chain's CDR3 is CASSPGQGNYEQYF. DNA for the CDR3: TGTGCCAGCAGCCCGGGACAGGGAAACTACGAGCAGTACTTC.

The CDR3 nucleotides are TGTGCCACCAGTGATGAGTCTGAAAAACTGTTTTTT. Protein: CATSDESEKLFF. The genes are TRBV24-1 and TRBJ1-4; D unresolved. The V and J ends lost 3 bases and 7 bases respectively, with 5 bases between them. The CDR3 totals 12 residues. The germline V gene encodes CDR1 KGHDR and CDR2 SFDVKD.

This chain uses TRBV6-1 with TRBJ2-2; D may be TRBD1 (5 bases). CDR3 length: 14 residues. The V gene's germline CDR1 is MNHNS and CDR2 SASEGT. Trimming took off 5 bases at V and 5 bases at J, with 12 bases between the two ends. CDR3 bases: TGTGCCAGCAGTAGGGCAGGGTGGACCGGGGAGCTGTTTTTT. It encodes CASSRAGWTGELFF.

This clonotype was counted between two and nine times. The chain combines TRBV28 with TRBJ2-1; 15 bases are a match to TRBD2. V shed 6 bases and J 0 bases; nucleotides not matched to a gene: 6. This CDR3 spans 18 amino acids. Germline assignment: CDR1 MDHEN and CDR2 SYDVKM. The DNA for the CDR3 is TGTGCCAGCAGGGGGGGACTAGCGGGGGGTTTCTCCTACAATGAGCAGTTCTTC. Translating gives CASRGGLAGGFSYNEQFF.

The rearrangement joins TRBV9 to TRBJ2-3; 9 bases are a match to TRBD1. Trimming took 3 bases from V and 7 from J; bases not matched to a gene: 9. Germline CDR1 SGDLS, CDR2 YYNGEE. This CDR3 spans 15 amino acids. DNA for the CDR3: TGTGCCAGCAGCGAAAACAGGGGGCCGATCCATACGCAGTATTTT. It encodes CASSENRGPIHTQYF.

The table lists this clonotype with a count of one. Sequence at one end of the junction differs from germline and may be a read error. This rearrangement joins TRBV5-8 to TRBJ1-6; D perhaps matches TRBD1 (5 bases). The CDR3 loop spans 15 amino acids. Germline CDR1 reads SGHTS; CDR2 reads YDEGEE. The DNA of the CDR3 is TGCGCCAGCAGCTTGGCCTTGGGGGAGAATTCACCCCTCCACTTT. As protein: CASSLALGENSPLHF. The whole variable domain, remainder taken from reference TRBV5-8 and TRBJ1-6, is EAGVTQSPTHLIKTRGQQATLRCSPISGHTSVYWYQQALGLGLQFLLWYDEGEERNRGNFPPRFSGRQFPNYSSELNVNALELEDSALYLCASSLALGENSPLHFGNGTRLTVT.